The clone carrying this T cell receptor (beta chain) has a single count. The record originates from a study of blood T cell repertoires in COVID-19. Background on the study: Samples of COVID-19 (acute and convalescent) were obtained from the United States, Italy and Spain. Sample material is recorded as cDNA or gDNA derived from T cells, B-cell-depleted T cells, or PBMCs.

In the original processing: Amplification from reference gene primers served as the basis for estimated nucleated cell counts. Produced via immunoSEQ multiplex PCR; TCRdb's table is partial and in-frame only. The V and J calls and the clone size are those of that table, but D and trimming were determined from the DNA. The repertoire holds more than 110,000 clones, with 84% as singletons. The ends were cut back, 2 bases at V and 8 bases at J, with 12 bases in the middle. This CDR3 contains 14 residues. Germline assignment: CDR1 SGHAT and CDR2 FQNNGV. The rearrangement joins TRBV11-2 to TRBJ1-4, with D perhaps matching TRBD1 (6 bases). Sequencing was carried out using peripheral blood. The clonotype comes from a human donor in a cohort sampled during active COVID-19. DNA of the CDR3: TGTGCCAGCAGCTTAAGAGGGGGTGGAGAAAAACTGTTTTTT. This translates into CASSLRGGGEKLFF.